This TCR beta chain was obtained from a study of beta chain features in type 1 diabetes. Findings and limits, study-wide: Patients' naive, central memory and Treg TCRB repertoires seemed closer to one another than those of healthy donors. Possible PCR preference for shorter templates applied equally to patients and controls.

Expressed TCRB transcripts got sequenced, as all isolated RNA was reverse transcribed. The table came from immunoSEQ multiplex PCR; TCRdb's copy has only in-frame clones and leaves some out. The sample carries about 930,000 clones, roughly 17% recorded once. Worth noting for this clone: Its matching antigen is unknown.

The CDR3 runs 12 residues. The V gene's germline CDR1 is MDHEN and CDR2 SYDVKM. V was trimmed by 5 bases and J by 3 bases, leaving 7 bases between them. This TCR came from a woman in her late teens or twenties in good health. The material sequenced was naive CD4+ T cells from blood. The chain employs TRBV28 and TRBJ1-2; D unclear. The CDR3 DNA is TGTGCCAGCAGTCCGGTTTACTATGGCTACACCTTC. Translation: CASSPVYYGYTF.